This T cell receptor (beta chain) was sequenced in a study of blood T cell repertoires in COVID-19. As for the study in general: T cells, B-cell-depleted T cells, or PBMCs supplied cDNA or gDNA.

From germline, CDR1 is SGHNT and CDR2 YYREEE (reference sequence). With 5 bases removed from V and 4 bases from J, the gap between germline ends came to 15 bases. The CDR3 covers 15 residues. Assay used: immunoSEQ multiplex PCR; TCRdb lists only in-frame clones, some missing. The sample holds roughly 65,000 clones; around 80% are singletons and the top ten take 15% to 19%. This rearrangement joins TRBV5-4 to TRBJ1-4, with TRBD1 as a possible D gene (6 bases). The origin of this receptor is a man older than 75 with acute or convalescent COVID-19. The specimen sequenced was peripheral blood. The CDR3 spells CASSSPTGHNEKLFF. For the CDR3, the DNA is TGTGCCAGCAGTTCCCCGACAGGACATAATGAAAAACTGTTTTTT.